This record looks at one T cell receptor beta chain sequence and its context. The antigen is not known. This CDR3 is 15 amino acids long. V was shortened by 1 base and J by 1 base, with 7 bases between the two germline ends. Germline values: CDR1 SGHNT, CDR2 YENEEA. This sample is drawn from a study of T cell responses to AZD1222 COVID-19 vaccine. In the study overall: Second-dose timings of about 4 or about 12 weeks were pooled. Findings of the study overall: It should be noted that donors were predominantly white British and more often female, and clonal diversity was possibly underestimated. Researchers took repertoire samples only after the peak T cell response had come. Nearly half of the spike-specific TCRs reportedly recognize variant regions that carry no mutations.

Some clones are missing from TCRdb's copy, which holds only in-frame ones; the method was immunoSEQ multiplex PCR. The data hold about 140,000 clones, with 85% to 90% observed a single time. The J gene is TRBJ2-2, the V gene TRBV11-3; D is ambiguous. This material consisted of peripheral blood, taken on day 0 of AZD1222 vaccination. The receptor was derived from an adult in good health. Written as DNA, the CDR3 is TGTGCCAGCAGCTTAGGGGTTGAGAACACCGGGGAGCTGTTTTTT. Translated, it gives CASSLGVENTGELFF.